Sequencing of this T cell receptor beta chain was carried out in a study of T cells after yellow fever vaccination. About the research overall: SMART-Seq v4 Ultra Low Input handled preparation of low-cell-number fractions.

TCRdb re-derived calls from the 5' RACE reads in MiXCR, one entry per CDR3 protein. Altogether some 300,000 distinct CDR3 sequences are present, approximately 10% being singletons, with the ten largest covering about 3.7%. Deletions cut 0 bases from V and 5 bases from J, with 13 bases between. The CDR3 sequence is 16 residues long. This clonotype was detected a few times. As yet, its antigen is unknown. Study observations and caveats: A large majority of primary-vaccination clones showed up again after the booster (roughly 95% CD4, 88% CD8).

The source of this sequence is a man younger than 35 who received the YFV17D yellow fever vaccine. The source material was CD4+ T cells sorted from PBMCs, sampled 5 days after the yellow fever booster vaccination. This rearrangement joins TRBV12-3 or TRBV12-4 to TRBJ2-2; D is unclear. The CDR3 reads CASSLALMGWTGELFF. The DNA of the CDR3 is TGTGCCAGCAGTTTAGCCCTGATGGGTTGGACCGGGGAGCTGTTTTTT.